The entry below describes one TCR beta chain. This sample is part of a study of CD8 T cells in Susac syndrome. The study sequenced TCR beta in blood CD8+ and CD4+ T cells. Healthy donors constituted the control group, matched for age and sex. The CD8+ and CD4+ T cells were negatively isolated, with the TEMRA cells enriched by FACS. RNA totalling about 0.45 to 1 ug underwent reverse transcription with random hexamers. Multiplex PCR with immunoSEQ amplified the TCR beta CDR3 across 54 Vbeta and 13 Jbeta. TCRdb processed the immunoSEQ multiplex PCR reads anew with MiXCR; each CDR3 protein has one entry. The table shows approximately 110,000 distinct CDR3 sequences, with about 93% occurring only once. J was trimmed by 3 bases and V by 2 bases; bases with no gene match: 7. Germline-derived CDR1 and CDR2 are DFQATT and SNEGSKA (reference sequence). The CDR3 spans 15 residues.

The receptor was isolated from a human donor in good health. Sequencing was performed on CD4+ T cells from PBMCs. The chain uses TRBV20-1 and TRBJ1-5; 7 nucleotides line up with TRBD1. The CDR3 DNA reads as TGCAGTGCTAGACCCCCCACAGGGGTCAATCAGCCCCAGCATTTT. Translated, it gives CSARPPTGVNQPQHF.